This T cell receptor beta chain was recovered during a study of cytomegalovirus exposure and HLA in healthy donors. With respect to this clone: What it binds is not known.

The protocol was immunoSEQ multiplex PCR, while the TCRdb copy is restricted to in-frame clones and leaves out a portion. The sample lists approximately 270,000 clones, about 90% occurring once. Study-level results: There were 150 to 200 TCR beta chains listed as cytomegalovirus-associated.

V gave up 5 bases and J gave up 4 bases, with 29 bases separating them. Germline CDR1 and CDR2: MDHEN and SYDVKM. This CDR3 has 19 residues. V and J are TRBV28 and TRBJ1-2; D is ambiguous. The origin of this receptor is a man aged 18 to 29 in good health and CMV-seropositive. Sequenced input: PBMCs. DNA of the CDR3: TGTGCCAGCAGTCCCGCCGGACTCGTTCGGGAGACGTTTATCTATGGCTACACCTTC. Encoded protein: CASSPAGLVRETFIYGYTF.